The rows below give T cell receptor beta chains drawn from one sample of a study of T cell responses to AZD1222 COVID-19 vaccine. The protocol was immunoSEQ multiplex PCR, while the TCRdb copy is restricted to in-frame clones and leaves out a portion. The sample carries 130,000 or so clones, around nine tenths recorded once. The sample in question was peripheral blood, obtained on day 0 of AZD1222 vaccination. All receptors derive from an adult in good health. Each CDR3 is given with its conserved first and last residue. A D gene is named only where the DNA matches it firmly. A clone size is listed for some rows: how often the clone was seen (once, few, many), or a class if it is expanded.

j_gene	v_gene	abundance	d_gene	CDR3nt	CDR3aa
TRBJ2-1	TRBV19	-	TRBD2	TGTGCCAGTAGTCCCTCCAGGGCGGGAGGTTCCTACAATGAGCAGTTCTTC	CASSPSRAGGSYNEQFF
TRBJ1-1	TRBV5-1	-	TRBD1	TGCGCCAGCAGCAAGACAGGGGGCTATACTGAAGCTTTCTTT	CASSKTGGYTEAFF
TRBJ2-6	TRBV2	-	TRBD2	TGTGCCAGCGGGAGGGGTCGGCCTGGGGCCAACGTCCTGACTTTC	CASGRGRPGANVLTF
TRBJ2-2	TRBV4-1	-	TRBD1	TGCGCCAGCAGCCAGGGGACAGCGTATATCGCGAACACCGGGGAGCTGTTTTTT	CASSQGTAYIANTGELFF
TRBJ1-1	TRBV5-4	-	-	TGTGCCAGCAGCTTGGCTACGAGTAACGAAGCTTTCTTT	CASSLATSNEAFF
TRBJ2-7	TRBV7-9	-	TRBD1	TGTGCCAGCAGCACAATTTCCGGGACAGGGGCTTACGAGCAGTACTTC	CASSTISGTGAYEQYF
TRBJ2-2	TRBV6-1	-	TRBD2	TGTGCCAGCAGTACTAGCGTAAACACCGGGGAGCTGTTTTTT	CASSTSVNTGELFF
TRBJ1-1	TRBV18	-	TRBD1	TGTGCCAGCTCACCACGACAGGGACTCACTGAAGCTTTCTTT	CASSPRQGLTEAFF
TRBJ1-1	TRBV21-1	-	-	TGTGCCAGCAGCAAAGGAACGCCAGCCTTTAACACTGAAGCTTTCTTT	CASSKGTPAFNTEAFF
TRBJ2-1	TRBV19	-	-	TGTGCCAGTAGTAGCCGGGCACAGCAGTTCTTC	CASSSRAQQFF
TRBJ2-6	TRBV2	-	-	TGTGCCAGCAGCCAGACAGCCCCGAATGGGGCCAACGTCCTGACTTTC	CASSQTAPNGANVLTF
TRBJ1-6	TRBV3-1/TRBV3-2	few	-	TGTGCCAGTCAGGGGAAGAATAATTCACCCCTCCACTTT	CASQGKNNSPLHF
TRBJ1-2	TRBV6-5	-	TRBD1	TGTGCCAGTGGGACAGACCTTAACTATGGCTACACCTTC	CASGTDLNYGYTF
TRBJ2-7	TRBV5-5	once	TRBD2	TGTGCCAGCAGCTTGGTTGGGACTAGCGGGAGGGCCCTCTCGGGAGAGCAGTACTTC	CASSLVGTSGRALSGEQYF
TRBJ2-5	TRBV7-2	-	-	TGTGCCAGCAGCTTAGCAGGGAACCAAGAGACCCAGTACTTC	CASSLAGNQETQYF
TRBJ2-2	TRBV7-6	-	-	TGTGCCAGCAGCTTAGAGACAGGGAACACCGGGGAGCTGTTTTTT	CASSLETGNTGELFF
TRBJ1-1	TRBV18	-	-	TGTGCCAGCTGCGAGGGTATGGGCACTGAAGCTTTCTTT	CASCEGMGTEAFF
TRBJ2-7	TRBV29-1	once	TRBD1	TGCAGCGTCCTCGGACAGGGGGCCTTTGAGCAGTACTTC	CSVLGQGAFEQYF
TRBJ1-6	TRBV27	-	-	TGTGCCAGCAGTTTGGGGCAGGGCCCGCTAGCGTCCTATAATTCACCCCTCCACTTT	CASSLGQGPLASYNSPLHF
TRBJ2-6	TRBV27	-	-	TGTGCCAGCAGCCCCGGGTCCTGGGACGTCCTGACTTTC	CASSPGSWDVLTF
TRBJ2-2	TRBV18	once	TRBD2	TGTGCCAGCTCACCGCGGCGGGAGGACACCGGGGAGCTGTTTTTT	CASSPRREDTGELFF
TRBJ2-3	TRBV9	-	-	TGTGCCAGCAGCGTAAGGCTGGGGGCAGATACGCAGTATTTT	CASSVRLGADTQYF
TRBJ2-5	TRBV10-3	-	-	TGTGCCATCAGTGACCGAGAGACCCAGTACTTC	CAISDRETQYF
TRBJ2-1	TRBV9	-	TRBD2	TGTGCCAGCAGCGTGACCCTTCCGGGTAGCGGGACTAATGAGCAGTTCTTC	CASSVTLPGSGTNEQFF
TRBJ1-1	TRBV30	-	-	TGTGCCCCCGGGAAGAACACTGAAGCTTTCTTT	CAPGKNTEAFF
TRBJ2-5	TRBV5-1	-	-	TGCGCCAGCAGCTTCGGGGGGACACAAGAGACCCAGTACTTC	CASSFGGTQETQYF
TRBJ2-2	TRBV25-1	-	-	TGTGCCAGCACCCTAGGCCCCGGGGAGCTGTTTTTT	CASTLGPGELFF
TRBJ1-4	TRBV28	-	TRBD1	TGTGCCAGCATCCCAGGGGGGAGTGAAAAACTGTTTTTT	CASIPGGSEKLFF
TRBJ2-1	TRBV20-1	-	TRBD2	TGCAGTGCTAGTCTGGCGGGAGGGTCCTACAATGAGCAGTTCTTC	CSASLAGGSYNEQFF
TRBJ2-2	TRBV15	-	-	TGTGCCACCAGCAGACCCTCTACAGGTTCCGGGGAGCTGTTTTTT	CATSRPSTGSGELFF